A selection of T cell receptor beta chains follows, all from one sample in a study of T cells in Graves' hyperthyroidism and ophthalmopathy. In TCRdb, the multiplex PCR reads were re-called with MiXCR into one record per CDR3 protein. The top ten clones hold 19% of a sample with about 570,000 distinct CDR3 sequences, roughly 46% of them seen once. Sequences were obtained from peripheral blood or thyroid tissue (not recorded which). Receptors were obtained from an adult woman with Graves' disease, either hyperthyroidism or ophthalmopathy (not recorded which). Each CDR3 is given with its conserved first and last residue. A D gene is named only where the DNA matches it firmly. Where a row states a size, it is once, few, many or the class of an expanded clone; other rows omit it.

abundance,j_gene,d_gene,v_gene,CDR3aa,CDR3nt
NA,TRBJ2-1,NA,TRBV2,CASWEFGYNEQFF,TGTGCCAGCTGGGAGTTCGGCTACAATGAGCAGTTCTTC
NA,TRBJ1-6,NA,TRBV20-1,CSARPTGSGKSPLHF,TGCAGTGCTAGACCCACAGGGTCCGGAAAGTCACCCCTCCACTTT
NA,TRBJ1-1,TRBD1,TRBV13,CTSSLTGTGTPNTEAFF,TGTACCAGCAGCCTTACCGGGACAGGGACCCCAAACACTGAAGCTTTCTTC
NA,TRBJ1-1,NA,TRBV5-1,CASSLNPRGRAFF,TGCGCCAGCAGCTTGAACCCCCGAGGGAGGGCTTTCTTT
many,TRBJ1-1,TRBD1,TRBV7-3,CASSLVPGGPEAFF,TGTGCCAGCAGCTTAGTGCCAGGGGGCCCTGAAGCTTTCTTT
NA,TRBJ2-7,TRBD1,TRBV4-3,CASSQGTGTGYEQYF,TGCGCCAGCAGCCAAGGTACAGGGACAGGGTACGAGCAGTACTTC
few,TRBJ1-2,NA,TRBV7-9,CASSSKAVGGDYGYTF,TGTGCCAGCAGCTCCAAGGCAGTCGGCGGGGACTATGGCTACACCTTC
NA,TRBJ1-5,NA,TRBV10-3,CASSPDGNSNQPQHF,TGTGCCAGCAGTCCGGACGGCAATAGCAATCAGCCCCAGCATTTT
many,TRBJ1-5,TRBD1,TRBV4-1,CASSQPDREGSNQPQHF,TGCGCCAGCAGCCAACCGGACAGGGAGGGCAGCAATCAGCCCCAGCATTTT
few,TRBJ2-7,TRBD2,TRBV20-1,CSARDPRSGNPYEQYF,TGCAGTGCTAGAGATCCAAGGAGCGGGAATCCCTACGAGCAGTACTTC
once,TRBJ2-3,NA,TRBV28,CASRPGYTDTQYF,TGTGCCAGCAGGCCAGGTTACACAGATACGCAGTATTTT
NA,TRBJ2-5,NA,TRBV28,CASSATGTRQETQYF,TGTGCCAGCAGTGCCACCGGGACAAGACAAGAGACCCAGTACTTC
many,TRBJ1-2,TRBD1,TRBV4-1,CASSQDQSVTGDGYTF,TGCGCCAGCAGCCAAGATCAGTCGGTGACAGGGGATGGCTACACCTTC
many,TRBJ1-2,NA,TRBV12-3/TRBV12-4,CASISRDRFYTF,TGTGCCAGCATTTCCCGAGACAGGTTCTACACCTTC
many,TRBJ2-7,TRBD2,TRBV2,CASMGLASSYEQYF,TGTGCCAGCATGGGACTAGCGAGCTCCTACGAGCAGTACTTC
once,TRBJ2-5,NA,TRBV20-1,CSASLRAETQYF,TGCAGTGCTTCCCTCAGGGCGGAGACCCAGTACTTC
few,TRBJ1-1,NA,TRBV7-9,CASSLGEVNTEAFF,TGTGCCAGCAGCTTGGGGGAGGTGAACACTGAAGCTTTCTTT
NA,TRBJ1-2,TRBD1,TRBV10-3,CAISKTGGTDGYTF,TGTGCCATCAGTAAAACAGGGGGCACAGATGGCTACACCTTC
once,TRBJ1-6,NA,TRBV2,CASSFGSLNSPLHF,TGTGCCAGCAGTTTTGGGTCTTTGAATTCACCCCTCCACTTT
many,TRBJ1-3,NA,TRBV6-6,CASSLEGDTIYF,TGTGCCAGCTCCTTAGAGGGGGACACCATATATTTT
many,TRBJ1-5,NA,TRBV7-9,CASSSSGTANQPQHF,TGTGCCAGCAGCTCATCCGGGACCGCCAATCAGCCCCAGCATTTT
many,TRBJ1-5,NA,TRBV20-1,CSPHSPYQPQHF,TGCAGTCCCCATTCCCCCTATCAGCCCCAGCATTTT
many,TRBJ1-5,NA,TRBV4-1,CASSQNYGLGQPQHF,TGCGCCAGCAGCCAAAACTATGGGTTAGGGCAGCCCCAGCATTTT
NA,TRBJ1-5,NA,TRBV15,CATSRRQHF,TGTGCCACCAGCAGACGCCAGCATTTT
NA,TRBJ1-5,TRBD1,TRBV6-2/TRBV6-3,CASRADRVGQPQHF,TGTGCCAGCAGAGCCGACAGGGTGGGTCAGCCCCAGCATTTT
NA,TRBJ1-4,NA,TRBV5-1,CASSGRETNEKLFF,TGCGCCAGCAGCGGGAGGGAAACTAATGAAAAACTGTTTTTT
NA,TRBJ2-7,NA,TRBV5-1,CASSLEVGEEAYEQYF,TGCGCCAGCAGCTTGGAAGTAGGGGAGGAGGCCTACGAGCAGTACTTC
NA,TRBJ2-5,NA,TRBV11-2,CASTTTGQETQYF,TGTGCCAGCACCACGACAGGCCAAGAGACCCAGTACTTC
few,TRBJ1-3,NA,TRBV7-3,CASSLNAVTGNTIYF,TGTGCCAGCAGCTTAAACGCAGTAACTGGAAACACCATATATTTT
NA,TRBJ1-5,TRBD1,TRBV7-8,CASSSGTDTYSSYPRGVQPQHF,TGTGCCAGCAGCTCCGGGACAGACACTTATAGCAGTTACCCTCGGGGGGTCCAGCCCCAGCATTTT
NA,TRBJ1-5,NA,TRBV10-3,CATRTAGNQPQHF,TGTGCCACAAGGACAGCGGGGAATCAGCCCCAGCATTTT
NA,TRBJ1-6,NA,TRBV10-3,CAISAVGTLGSPLHF,TGTGCCATCAGTGCGGTTGGAACCCTGGGGTCACCCCTCCACTTT
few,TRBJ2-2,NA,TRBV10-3,CAIGGSGELFF,TGTGCCATCGGAGGATCCGGGGAGCTGTTTTTT
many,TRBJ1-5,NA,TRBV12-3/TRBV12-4,CASSLGAYSNQPQHF,TGTGCCAGCAGTTTGGGGGCCTATAGCAATCAGCCCCAGCATTTT
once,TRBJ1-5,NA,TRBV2,CASRTGAPQHF,TGTGCCAGCAGAACAGGCGCCCCCCAGCATTTT
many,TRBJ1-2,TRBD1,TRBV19,CASRLQGQDGYTF,TGTGCCAGTAGATTACAGGGGCAGGATGGCTACACCTTC
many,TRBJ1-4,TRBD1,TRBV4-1,CASSRPGQANEKLFF,TGCGCCAGCAGCCGCCCGGGACAGGCTAATGAAAAACTGTTTTTT
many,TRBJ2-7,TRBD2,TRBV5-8,CASSPSGTNYEQYF,TGTGCCAGCAGCCCTAGCGGTACAAACTACGAGCAGTACTTC
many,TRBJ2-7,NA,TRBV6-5,CASRSTLFVYEQYF,TGTGCCAGCAGATCAACGCTGTTTGTGTACGAGCAGTACTTC
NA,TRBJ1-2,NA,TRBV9,CASSADGAGGYTF,TGTGCCAGCAGCGCCGACGGGGCGGGGGGCTACACCTTC
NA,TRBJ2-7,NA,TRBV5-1,CASGSGHPDEQYF,TGCGCTAGCGGTTCAGGACATCCGGACGAGCAGTACTTC
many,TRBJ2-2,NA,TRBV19,CASSFDPEGINTGELFF,TGTGCCAGTAGTTTTGATCCGGAGGGGATTAACACCGGGGAGCTGTTTTTT
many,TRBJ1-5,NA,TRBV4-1,CASSQVLRRGGNQPQHF,TGCGCCAGCAGCCAAGTCTTAAGACGGGGGGGCAATCAGCCCCAGCATTTT
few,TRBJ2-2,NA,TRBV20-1,CSASTHLTGELFF,TGCAGTGCTAGTACCCACCTCACCGGGGAGCTGTTTTTT
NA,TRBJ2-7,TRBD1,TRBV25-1,CASSEAGQGTYEQYF,TGTGCCAGCAGTGAGGCGGGACAGGGGACGTACGAGCAGTACTTC
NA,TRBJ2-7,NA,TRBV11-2,CASRMGRGQYF,TGTGCCAGCAGAATGGGAAGGGGGCAGTACTTC
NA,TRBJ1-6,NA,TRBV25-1,CASRRAARNSPLHF,TGTGCCAGCAGGAGAGCGGCCAGGAATTCACCCCTCCACTTT
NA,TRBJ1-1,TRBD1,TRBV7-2,CASSLSRTGGTEAFF,TGTGCCAGCAGCTTATCTAGGACAGGGGGCACTGAAGCTTTCTTT
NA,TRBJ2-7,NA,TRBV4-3,CASSQVPGKTYEQYF,TGCGCCAGCAGCCAAGTTCCAGGGAAGACCTACGAGCAGTACTTC